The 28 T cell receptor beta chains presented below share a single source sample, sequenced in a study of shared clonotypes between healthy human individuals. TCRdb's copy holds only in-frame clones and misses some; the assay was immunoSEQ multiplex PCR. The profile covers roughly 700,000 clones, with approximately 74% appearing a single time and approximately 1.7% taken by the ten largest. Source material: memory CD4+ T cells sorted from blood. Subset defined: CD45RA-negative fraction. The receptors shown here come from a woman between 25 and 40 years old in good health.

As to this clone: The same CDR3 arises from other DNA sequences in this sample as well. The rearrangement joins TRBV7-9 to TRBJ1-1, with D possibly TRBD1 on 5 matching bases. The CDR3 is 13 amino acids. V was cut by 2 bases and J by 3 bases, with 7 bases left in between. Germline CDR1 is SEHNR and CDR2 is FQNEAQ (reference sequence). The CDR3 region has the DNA TGTGCCAGCAGCTTACAGGGCGACACTGAAGCTTTCTTT. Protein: CASSLQGDTEAFF.

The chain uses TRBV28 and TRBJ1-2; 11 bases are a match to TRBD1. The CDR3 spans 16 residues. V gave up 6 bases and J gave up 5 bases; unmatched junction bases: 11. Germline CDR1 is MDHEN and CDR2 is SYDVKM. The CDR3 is CASSPGQGAKSYGYTF. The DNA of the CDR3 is TGTGCCAGCAGCCCCGGACAGGGGGCGAAGAGTTATGGCTACACCTTC.

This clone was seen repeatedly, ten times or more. CDR3 in DNA: TGTGCCAGCATACCCAGGGGACCCGACTCCTACGAGCAGTACTTC. This encodes CASIPRGPDSYEQYF. The chain joins TRBV6-1 to TRBJ2-7, with D possibly TRBD1 on 6 matching bases. V shed 7 bases and J shed 0 bases, with 16 bases lying between them. The CDR3 consists of 15 residues. Germline V gives CDR1 MNHNS, CDR2 SASEGT.

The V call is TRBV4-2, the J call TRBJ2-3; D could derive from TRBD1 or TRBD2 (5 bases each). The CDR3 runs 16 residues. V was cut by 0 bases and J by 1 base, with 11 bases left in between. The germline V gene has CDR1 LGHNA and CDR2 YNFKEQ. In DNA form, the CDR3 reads TGTGCCAGCAGCCAAGAAGTGACAGCGGGCACAGATACGCAGTATTTT. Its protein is CASSQEVTAGTDTQYF.

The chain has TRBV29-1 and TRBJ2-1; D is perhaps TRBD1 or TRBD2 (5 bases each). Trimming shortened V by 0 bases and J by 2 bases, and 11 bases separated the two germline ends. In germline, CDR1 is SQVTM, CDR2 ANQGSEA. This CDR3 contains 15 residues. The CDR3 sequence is CSVEEGRGPYNEQFF. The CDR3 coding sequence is TGCAGCGTTGAAGAGGGAAGGGGACCCTACAATGAGCAGTTCTTC.

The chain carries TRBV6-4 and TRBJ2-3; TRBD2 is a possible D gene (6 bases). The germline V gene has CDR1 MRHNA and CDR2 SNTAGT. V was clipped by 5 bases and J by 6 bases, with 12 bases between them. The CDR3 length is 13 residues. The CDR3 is CASSKSEGDTQYF. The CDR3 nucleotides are TGTGCCAGCAGTAAATCGGAGGGGGATACGCAGTATTTT.

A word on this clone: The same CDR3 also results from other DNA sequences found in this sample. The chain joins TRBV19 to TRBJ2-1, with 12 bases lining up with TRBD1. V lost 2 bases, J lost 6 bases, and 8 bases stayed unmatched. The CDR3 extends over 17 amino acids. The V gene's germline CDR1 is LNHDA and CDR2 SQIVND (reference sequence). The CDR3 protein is CASSISSGTGGFNEQFF. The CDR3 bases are TGTGCCAGTAGTATATCCTCCGGGACAGGGGGCTTCAATGAGCAGTTCTTC.

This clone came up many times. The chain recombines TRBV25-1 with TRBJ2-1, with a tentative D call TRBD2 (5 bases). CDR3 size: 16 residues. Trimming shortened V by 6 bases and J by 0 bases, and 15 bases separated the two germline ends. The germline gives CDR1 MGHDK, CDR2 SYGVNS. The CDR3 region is CASSALVGASYNEQFF. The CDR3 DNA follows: TGTGCCAGCAGCGCCCTTGTGGGAGCCTCCTACAATGAGCAGTTCTTC.

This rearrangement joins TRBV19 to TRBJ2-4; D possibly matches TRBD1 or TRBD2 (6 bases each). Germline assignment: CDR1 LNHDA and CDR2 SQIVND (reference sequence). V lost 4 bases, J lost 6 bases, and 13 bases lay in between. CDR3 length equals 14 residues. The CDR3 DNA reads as TGTGCCAGTAGTACGACAGGAGGGCTAAACATTCAGTACTTC. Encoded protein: CASSTTGGLNIQYF.

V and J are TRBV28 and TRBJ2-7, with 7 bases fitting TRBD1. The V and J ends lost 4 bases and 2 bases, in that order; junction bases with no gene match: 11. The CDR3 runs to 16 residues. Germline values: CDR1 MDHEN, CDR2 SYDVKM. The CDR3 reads CASSSPRTGLTYEQYF. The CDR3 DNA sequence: TGTGCCAGCAGTTCACCTAGGACAGGATTGACCTACGAGCAGTACTTC.

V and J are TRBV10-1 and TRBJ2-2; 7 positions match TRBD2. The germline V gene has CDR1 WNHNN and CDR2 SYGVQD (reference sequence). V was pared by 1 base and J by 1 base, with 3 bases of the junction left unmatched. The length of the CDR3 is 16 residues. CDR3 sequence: CASSEWVAGNTGELFF. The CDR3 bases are TGCGCCAGCAGTGAGTGGGTAGCGGGGAACACCGGGGAGCTGTTTTTT.

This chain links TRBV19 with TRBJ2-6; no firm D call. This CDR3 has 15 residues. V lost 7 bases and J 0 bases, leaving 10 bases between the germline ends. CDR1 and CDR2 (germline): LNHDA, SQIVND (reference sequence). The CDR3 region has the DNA TGTGCCAGTATGTTGGTGACCTCTGGGGCCAACGTCCTGACTTTC. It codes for CASMLVTSGANVLTF. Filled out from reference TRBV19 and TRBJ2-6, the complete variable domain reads DGGITQSPKYLFRKEGQNVTLSCEQNLNHDAMYWYRQDPGQGLRLIYYSQIVNDFQKGDIAEGYSVSREKKESFPLTVTSAQKNPTAFYLCASMLVTSGANVLTFGAGSRLTVL.

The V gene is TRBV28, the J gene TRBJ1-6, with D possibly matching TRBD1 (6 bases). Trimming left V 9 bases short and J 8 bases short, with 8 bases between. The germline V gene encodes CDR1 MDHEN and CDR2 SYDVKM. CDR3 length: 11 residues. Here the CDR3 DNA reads TGTGCCAGTAAGGGGGATTCACCCCTCCACTTT. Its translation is CASKGDSPLHF.

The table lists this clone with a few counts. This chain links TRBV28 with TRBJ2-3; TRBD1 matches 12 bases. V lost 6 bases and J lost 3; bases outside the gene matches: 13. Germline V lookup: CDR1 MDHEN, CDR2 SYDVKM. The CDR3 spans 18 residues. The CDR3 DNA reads TGTGCCAGCAGCGTCCGGGACAGGGGGCGCGATAAGACAGATACGCAGTATTTT. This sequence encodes CASSVRDRGRDKTDTQYF.

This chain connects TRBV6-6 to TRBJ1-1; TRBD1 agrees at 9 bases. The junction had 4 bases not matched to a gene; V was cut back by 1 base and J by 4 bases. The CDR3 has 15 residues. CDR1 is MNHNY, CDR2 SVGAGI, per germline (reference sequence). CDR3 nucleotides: TGTGCCAGCAGTTACTTGGGACAGGGAGGCACTGAAGCTTTCTTT. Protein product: CASSYLGQGGTEAFF.

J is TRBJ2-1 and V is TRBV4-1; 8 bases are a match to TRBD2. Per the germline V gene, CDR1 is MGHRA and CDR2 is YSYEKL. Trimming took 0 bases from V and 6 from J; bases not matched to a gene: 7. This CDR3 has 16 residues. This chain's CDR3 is CASSQDPAGVVNEQFF. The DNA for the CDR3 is TGCGCCAGCAGCCAAGATCCAGCGGGAGTGGTCAATGAGCAGTTCTTC.

For the CDR3, the DNA is TGTGCCAGCAGTGAAGGCGGGGGTGTAGGAGATACGCAGTATTTT. Residues: CASSEGGGVGDTQYF. The V gene is TRBV2, the J gene TRBJ2-3; 7 nucleotides match TRBD2. The V gene's germline CDR1 is SNHLY and CDR2 FYNNEI. This CDR3 comprises 15 residues. V trimming: 1 base; J trimming: 5 bases; junction bases outside the gene matches: 6.

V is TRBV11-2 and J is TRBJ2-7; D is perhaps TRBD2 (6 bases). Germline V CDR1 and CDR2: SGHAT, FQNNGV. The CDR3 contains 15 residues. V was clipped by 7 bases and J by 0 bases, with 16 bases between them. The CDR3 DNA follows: TGTGCCAGCACCCCACCCGGGAGAAGCTCCTACGAGCAGTACTTC. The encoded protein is CASTPPGRSSYEQYF.

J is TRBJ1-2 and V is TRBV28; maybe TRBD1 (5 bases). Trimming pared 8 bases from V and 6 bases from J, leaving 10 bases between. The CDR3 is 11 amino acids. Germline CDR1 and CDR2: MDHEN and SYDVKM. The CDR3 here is CASQRDHGYTF. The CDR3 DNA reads TGTGCCAGCCAGAGGGACCATGGCTACACCTTC.

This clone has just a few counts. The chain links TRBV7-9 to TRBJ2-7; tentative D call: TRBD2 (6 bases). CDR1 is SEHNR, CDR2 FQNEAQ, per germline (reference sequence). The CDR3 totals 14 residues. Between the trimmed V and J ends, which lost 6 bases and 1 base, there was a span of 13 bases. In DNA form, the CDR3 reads TGTGCCAGCAGTCCTGCCGGGGGATCCTACGAGCAGTACTTC. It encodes CASSPAGGSYEQYF.

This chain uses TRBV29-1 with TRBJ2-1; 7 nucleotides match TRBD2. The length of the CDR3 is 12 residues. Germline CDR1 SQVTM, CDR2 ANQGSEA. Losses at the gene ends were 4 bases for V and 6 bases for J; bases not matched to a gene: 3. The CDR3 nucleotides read TGCAGCGTTGTCGGCGGGAGCAATGAGCAGTTCTTC. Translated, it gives CSVVGGSNEQFF.

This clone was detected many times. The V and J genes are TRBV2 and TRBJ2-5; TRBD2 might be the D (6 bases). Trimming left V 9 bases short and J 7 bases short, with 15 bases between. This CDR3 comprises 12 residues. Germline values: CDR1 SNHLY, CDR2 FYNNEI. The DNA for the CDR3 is TGTGCCAGTGCGGGACTTCCCGGGACCCAGTACTTC. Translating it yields CASAGLPGTQYF.

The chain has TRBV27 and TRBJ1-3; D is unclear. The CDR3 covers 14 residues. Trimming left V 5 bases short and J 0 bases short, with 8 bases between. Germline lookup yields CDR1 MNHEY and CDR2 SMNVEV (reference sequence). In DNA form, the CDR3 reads TGTGCCAGCAGTCGTTCGAGCTCTGGAAACACCATATATTTT. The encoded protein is CASSRSSSGNTIYF.

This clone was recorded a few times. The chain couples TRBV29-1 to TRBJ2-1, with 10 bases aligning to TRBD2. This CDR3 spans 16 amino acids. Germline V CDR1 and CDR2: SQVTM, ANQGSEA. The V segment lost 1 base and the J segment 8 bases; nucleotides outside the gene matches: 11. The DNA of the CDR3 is TGCAGCGTTGAAGGGCCGGGACTAGCGCCCGACGATGAGCAGTTCTTC. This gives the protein CSVEGPGLAPDDEQFF.

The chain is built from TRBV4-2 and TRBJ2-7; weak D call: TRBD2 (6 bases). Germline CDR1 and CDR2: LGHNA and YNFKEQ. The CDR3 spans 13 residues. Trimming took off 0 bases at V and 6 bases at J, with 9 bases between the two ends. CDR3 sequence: CASSQDSGGEQYF. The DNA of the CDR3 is TGTGCCAGCAGCCAAGATTCCGGGGGCGAGCAGTACTTC.

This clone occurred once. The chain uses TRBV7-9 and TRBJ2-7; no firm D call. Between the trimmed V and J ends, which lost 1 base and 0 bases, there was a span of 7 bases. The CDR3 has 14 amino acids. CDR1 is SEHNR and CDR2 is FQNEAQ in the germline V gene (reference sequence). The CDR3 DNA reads TGTGCCAGCAGCTTAGAGCTAAGCTCCTACGAGCAGTACTTC. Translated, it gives CASSLELSSYEQYF.

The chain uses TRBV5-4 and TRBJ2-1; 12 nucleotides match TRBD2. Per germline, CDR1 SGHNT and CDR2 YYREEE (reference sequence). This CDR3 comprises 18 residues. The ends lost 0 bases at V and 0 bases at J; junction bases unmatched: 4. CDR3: CASSLGTSGIGSYNEQFF. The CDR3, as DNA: TGTGCCAGCAGCTTGGGGACTAGCGGGATCGGCTCCTACAATGAGCAGTTCTTC.

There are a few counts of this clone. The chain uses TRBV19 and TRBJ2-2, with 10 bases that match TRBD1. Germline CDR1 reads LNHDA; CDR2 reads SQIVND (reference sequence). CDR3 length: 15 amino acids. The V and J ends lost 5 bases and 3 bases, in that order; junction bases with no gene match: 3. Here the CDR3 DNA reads TGTGCCAGTAGTGCTGGGACAGGGGACACCGGGGAGCTGTTTTTT. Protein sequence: CASSAGTGDTGELFF.